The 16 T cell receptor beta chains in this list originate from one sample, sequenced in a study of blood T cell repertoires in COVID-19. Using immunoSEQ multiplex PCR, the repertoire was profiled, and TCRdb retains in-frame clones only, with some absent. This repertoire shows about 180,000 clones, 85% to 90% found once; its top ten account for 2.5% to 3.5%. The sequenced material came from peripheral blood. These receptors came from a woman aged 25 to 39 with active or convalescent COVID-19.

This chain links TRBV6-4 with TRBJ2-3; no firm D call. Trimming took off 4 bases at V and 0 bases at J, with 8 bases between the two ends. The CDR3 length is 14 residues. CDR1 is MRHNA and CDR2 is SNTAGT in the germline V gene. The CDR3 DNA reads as TGTGCCAGCAGTGGGTCCACTAGCACAGATACGCAGTATTTT. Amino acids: CASSGSTSTDTQYF.

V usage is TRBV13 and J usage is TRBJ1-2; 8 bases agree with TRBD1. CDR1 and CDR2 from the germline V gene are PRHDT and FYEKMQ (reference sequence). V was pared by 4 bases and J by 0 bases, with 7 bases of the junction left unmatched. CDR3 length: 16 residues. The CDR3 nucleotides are TGTGCCAGCAGCTCGAAGATACAGGGGGCTAACTATGGCTACACCTTC. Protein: CASSSKIQGANYGYTF.

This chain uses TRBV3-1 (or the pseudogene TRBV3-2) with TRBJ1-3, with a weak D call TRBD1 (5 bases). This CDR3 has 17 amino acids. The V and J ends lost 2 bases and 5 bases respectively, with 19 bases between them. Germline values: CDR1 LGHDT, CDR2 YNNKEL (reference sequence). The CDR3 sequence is CASSQIRGGAGRNTIYF. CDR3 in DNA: TGTGCCAGCAGCCAAATCAGAGGAGGGGCCGGTAGAAACACCATATATTTT.

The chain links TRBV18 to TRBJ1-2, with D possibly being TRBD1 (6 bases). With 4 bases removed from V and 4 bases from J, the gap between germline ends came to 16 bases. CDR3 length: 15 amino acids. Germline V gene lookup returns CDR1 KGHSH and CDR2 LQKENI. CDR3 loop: CASSLLQGEVYGYTF. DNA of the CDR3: TGTGCCAGCTCACTCTTACAGGGAGAAGTCTATGGCTACACCTTC.

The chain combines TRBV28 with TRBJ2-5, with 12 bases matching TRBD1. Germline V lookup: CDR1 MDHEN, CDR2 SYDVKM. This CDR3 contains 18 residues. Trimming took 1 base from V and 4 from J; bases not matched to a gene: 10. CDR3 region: CASSLSGQGARIGETQYF. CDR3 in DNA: TGTGCCAGCAGTTTATCGGGACAGGGGGCACGCATTGGAGAGACCCAGTACTTC. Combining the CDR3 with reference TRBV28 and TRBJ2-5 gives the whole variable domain DVKVTQSSRYLVKRTGEKVFLECVQDMDHENMFWYRQDPGLGLRLIYFSYDVKMKEKGDIPEGYSVSREKKERFSLILESASTNQTSMYLCASSLSGQGARIGETQYFGPGTRLLVL.

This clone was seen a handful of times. CDR3 amino acids: CASTRGLEQFF. For the CDR3, the DNA is TGTGCCAGCACCCGGGGTCTTGAGCAGTTCTTC. The V call is TRBV3-1 (or the pseudogene TRBV3-2), the J call TRBJ2-1, with D possibly being TRBD2 (5 bases). Trimming took 7 bases from V and 9 from J, leaving 10 bases between them. This CDR3 is 11 amino acids long. Germline-derived CDR1 and CDR2 are LGHDT and YNNKEL (reference sequence).

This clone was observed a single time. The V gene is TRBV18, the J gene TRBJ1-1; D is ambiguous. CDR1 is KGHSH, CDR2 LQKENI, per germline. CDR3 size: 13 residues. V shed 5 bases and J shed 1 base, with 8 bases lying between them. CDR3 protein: CASSAGKNTEAFF. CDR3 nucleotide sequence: TGTGCCAGCTCAGCCGGGAAGAACACTGAAGCTTTCTTT.

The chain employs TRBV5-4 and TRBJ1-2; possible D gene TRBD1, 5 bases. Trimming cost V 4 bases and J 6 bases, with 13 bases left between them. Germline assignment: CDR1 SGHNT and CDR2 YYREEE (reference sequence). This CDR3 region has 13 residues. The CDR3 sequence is CASSAEGADGYTF. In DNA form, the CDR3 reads TGTGCCAGCAGCGCTGAAGGGGCGGATGGCTACACCTTC.

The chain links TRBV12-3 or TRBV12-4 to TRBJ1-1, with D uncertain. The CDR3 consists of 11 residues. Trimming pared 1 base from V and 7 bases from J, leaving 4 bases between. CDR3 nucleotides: TGTGCCAGCAGTTTAGACGGTGAAGCTTTCTTT. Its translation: CASSLDGEAFF.

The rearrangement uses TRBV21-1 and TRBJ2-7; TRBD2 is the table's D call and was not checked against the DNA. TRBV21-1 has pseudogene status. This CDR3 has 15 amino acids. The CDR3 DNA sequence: TGTGCCAGCAGCAAAGCGGAAGCGGAAGTCTACGAGCAGTACTTC. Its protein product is CASSKAEAEVYEQYF.

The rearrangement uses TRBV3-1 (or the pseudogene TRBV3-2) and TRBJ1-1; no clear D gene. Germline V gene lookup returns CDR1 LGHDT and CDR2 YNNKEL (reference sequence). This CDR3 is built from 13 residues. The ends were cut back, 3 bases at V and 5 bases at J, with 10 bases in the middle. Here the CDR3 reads CASSQDGGTEAFF. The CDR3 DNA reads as TGTGCCAGCAGCCAGGATGGAGGGACTGAAGCTTTCTTT.

The CDR3 DNA is TGCGCCAGCAGCCTGAATCCCTATAACTCCTACGAGCAGTACTTC. Protein product: CASSLNPYNSYEQYF. V is TRBV5-1 and J is TRBJ2-7; no firm D call. CDR3 size: 15 residues. The ends were cut back, 4 bases at V and 0 bases at J, with 14 bases in the middle. CDR1 is SGHRS and CDR2 is YFSETQ in the germline V gene.

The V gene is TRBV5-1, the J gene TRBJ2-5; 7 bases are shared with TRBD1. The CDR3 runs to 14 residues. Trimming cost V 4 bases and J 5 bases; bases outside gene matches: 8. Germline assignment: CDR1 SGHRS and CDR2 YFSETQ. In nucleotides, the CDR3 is TGCGCCAGCAGCGCCCAGGGGGAGAGCGAGACCCAGTACTTC. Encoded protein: CASSAQGESETQYF.

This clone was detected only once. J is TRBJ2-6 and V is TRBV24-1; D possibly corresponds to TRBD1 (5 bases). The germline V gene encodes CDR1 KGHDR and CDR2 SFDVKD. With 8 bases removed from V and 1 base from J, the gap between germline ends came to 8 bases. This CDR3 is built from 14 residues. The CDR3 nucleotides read TGTGCCACCAACGCAGGGTCTGGGGCCAACGTCCTGACTTTC. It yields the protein CATNAGSGANVLTF.

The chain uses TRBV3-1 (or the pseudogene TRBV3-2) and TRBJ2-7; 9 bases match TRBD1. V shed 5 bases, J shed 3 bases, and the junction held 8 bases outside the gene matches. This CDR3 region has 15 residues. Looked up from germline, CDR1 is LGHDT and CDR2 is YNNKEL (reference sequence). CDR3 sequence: CASSSSGTGNYEQYF. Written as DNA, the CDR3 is TGTGCCAGCAGCTCGTCTGGGACAGGGAACTACGAGCAGTACTTC.

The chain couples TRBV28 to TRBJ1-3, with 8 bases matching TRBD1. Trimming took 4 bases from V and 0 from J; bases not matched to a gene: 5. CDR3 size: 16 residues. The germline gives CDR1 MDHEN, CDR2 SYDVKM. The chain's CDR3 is CASSWGTGGSGNTIYF. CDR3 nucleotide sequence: TGTGCCAGCAGTTGGGGGACAGGAGGCTCTGGAAACACCATATATTTT.